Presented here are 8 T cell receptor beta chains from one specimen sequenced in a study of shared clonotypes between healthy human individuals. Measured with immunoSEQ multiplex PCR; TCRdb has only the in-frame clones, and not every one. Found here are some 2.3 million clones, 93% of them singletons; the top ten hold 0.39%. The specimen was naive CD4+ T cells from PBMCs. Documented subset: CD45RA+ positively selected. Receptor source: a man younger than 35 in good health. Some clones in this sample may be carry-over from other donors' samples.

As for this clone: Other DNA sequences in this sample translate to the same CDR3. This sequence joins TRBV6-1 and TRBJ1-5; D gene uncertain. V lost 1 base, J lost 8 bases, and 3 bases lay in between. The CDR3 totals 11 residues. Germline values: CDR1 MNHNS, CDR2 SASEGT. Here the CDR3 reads CASSEEEPQHF. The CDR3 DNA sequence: TGTGCCAGCAGTGAAGAAGAGCCCCAGCATTTT.

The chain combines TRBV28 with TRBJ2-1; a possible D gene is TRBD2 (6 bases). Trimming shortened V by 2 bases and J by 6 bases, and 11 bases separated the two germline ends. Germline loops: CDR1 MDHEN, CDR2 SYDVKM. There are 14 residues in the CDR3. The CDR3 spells CASSLAGKFNEQFF. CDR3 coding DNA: TGTGCCAGCAGTTTAGCGGGAAAATTCAATGAGCAGTTCTTC.

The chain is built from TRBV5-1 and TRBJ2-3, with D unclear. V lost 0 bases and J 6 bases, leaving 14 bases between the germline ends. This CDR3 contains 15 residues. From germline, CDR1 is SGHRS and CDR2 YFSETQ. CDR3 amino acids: CASSLAGVGRDTQYF. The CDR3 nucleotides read TGCGCCAGCAGCTTGGCCGGCGTTGGTCGGGATACGCAGTATTTT.

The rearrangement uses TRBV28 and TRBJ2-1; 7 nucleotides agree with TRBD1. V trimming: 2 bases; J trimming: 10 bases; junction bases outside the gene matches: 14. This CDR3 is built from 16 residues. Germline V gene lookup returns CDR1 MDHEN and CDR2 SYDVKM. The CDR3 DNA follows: TGTGCCAGCAGTTTACCAGGACAGGTGATGAGGGGCGAGCAGTTCTTC. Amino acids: CASSLPGQVMRGEQFF.

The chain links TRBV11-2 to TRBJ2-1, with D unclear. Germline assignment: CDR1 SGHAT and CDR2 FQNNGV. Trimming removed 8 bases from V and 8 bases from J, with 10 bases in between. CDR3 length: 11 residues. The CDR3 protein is CASRGAYEQFF. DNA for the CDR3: TGTGCCAGCCGCGGAGCTTATGAGCAGTTCTTC.

The CDR3 region has the DNA TGTGCCACCCGGGGGGGCACAGGGGGGGCCAAAAACATTCAGTACTTC. Translating gives CATRGGTGGAKNIQYF. The genes are TRBV6-6 and TRBJ2-4; D tentatively fits TRBD1 or TRBD2 (8 bases each). Between the trimmed V and J ends, which lost 10 bases and 1 base, there was a span of 20 bases. The CDR3 consists of 16 residues. Germline assignment: CDR1 MNHNY and CDR2 SVGAGI (reference sequence).

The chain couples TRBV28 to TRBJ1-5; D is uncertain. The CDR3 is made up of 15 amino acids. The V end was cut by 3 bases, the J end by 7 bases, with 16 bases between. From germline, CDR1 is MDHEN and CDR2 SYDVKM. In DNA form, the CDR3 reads TGTGCCAGCAGTTTTTCTAACCCCTTTAGACAGCCCCAGCATTTT. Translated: CASSFSNPFRQPQHF.

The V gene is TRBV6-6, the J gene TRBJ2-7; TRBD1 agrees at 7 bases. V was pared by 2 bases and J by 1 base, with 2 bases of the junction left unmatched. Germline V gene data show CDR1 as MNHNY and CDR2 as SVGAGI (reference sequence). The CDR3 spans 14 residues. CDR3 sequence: CASSYGTASYEQYF. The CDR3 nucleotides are TGTGCCAGCAGTTACGGGACAGCTTCCTACGAGCAGTACTTC.